Listed below are T cell receptor beta chains from one sample, sequenced in a study of Ad26.COV2.S vaccination and SARS-CoV-2 variants. TCRdb's copy holds only in-frame clones and misses some; the assay was immunoSEQ multiplex PCR. The sample has 450,000 to 550,000 clones; 80% to 90% are singletons. The sequenced sample was peripheral blood, obtained in a trial of Ad26.COV2.S vaccine versus placebo. The receptor set was obtained from a person between 18 and 60 years old who received the Ad26.COV2.S COVID-19 vaccine or a placebo. CDR3s include the opening cysteine and the closing phenylalanine or tryptophan. A D gene is named only where the DNA matches it firmly. Where a row states a size, it is once, few, many or the class of an expanded clone; other rows omit it.

j_gene	d_gene	abundance	v_gene	CDR3aa	CDR3nt
TRBJ1-2	-	-	TRBV29-1	CSVLRGGLGGYTF	TGCAGCGTTTTAAGAGGGGGGCTAGGCGGCTACACCTTC
TRBJ1-1	TRBD1	-	TRBV7-9	CASSRPTGGKTEAFF	TGTGCCAGCAGCCGCCCGACAGGGGGTAAAACTGAAGCTTTCTTT
TRBJ1-6	-	-	TRBV27	CASKTKSSYNSPLHF	TGTGCCAGCAAGACAAAAAGCTCCTATAATTCACCCCTCCACTTT
TRBJ2-1	-	-	TRBV30	CAWSVSRYNEQFF	TGTGCCTGGAGTGTAAGCCGTTACAATGAGCAGTTCTTC
TRBJ1-5	TRBD1	-	TRBV30	CAWGTGEYQPQHF	TGTGCCTGGGGGACAGGGGAGTATCAGCCCCAGCATTTT
TRBJ1-2	-	few	TRBV27	CASSFSYNYGYTF	TGTGCCAGCAGTTTCTCCTATAACTATGGCTACACCTTC
TRBJ1-2	TRBD1	-	TRBV19	CASTRDRHYGYTF	TGTGCCAGTACCCGGGACAGACACTATGGCTACACCTTC
TRBJ1-1	-	few	TRBV30	CAWSGGRTEAFF	TGTGCCTGGAGTGGAGGGCGGACTGAAGCTTTCTTT
TRBJ2-7	TRBD2	-	TRBV14	CASGGVAYEQYF	TGTGCCAGCGGGGGGGTAGCCTACGAGCAGTACTTC
TRBJ2-1	-	once	TRBV7-2	CASSLAGGGLYNEQFF	TGTGCCAGCAGCTTAGCGGGGGGTGGACTGTACAATGAGCAGTTCTTC
TRBJ2-3	-	-	TRBV2	CASSRDQGTQYF	TGTGCCAGCAGTAGAGACCAGGGTACGCAGTATTTT
TRBJ1-1	-	-	TRBV5-1	CASSLEGGRAFF	TGCGCCAGCAGCTTAGAAGGGGGGAGAGCTTTCTTT
TRBJ2-7	-	-	TRBV19	CASSRQSSYEQYF	TGTGCCAGTAGCCGGCAAAGCTCCTACGAGCAGTACTTC
TRBJ1-1	-	-	TRBV12-2	CASRRPGVGLRRGRITEAFF	TGTGCAAGTCGCCGACCTGGTGTAGGGCTCCGCCGGGGTAGGATCACTGAAGCTTTCTTT
TRBJ2-7	TRBD2	-	TRBV11-2	CASSPSGTSGTYEQYF	TGTGCCAGCAGCCCATCCGGGACTAGCGGAACCTACGAGCAGTACTTC
TRBJ2-3	-	-	TRBV11-2	CASNKGLRTDTQYF	TGTGCCAGCAACAAGGGGTTACGCACAGATACGCAGTATTTT
TRBJ2-6	TRBD1	-	TRBV3-1/TRBV3-2	CASSQERRDRSSGANVLTF	TGTGCCAGCAGCCAAGAAAGAAGGGACAGGAGCTCTGGGGCCAACGTCCTGACTTTC
TRBJ2-5	TRBD1	once	TRBV5-8	CASSRMTWTGAATQYF	TGTGCCAGCAGCCGAATGACGTGGACAGGGGCGGCGACCCAGTACTTC
TRBJ2-1	TRBD2	-	TRBV19	CASSTLLGLAGGPSSYNEQFF	TGTGCCAGTAGTACCCTCCTCGGACTAGCGGGAGGCCCGAGCTCCTACAATGAGCAGTTCTTC
TRBJ2-7	-	-	TRBV5-1	CASSLSREVGEQYF	TGCGCCAGCAGCTTGTCCAGGGAGGTGGGGGAGCAGTACTTC
TRBJ1-2	-	-	TRBV20-1	CSARGLGGYTF	TGCAGTGCTAGAGGTCTGGGTGGCTACACCTTC
TRBJ1-4	-	-	TRBV4-1	CASSHNRATTNEKLFF	TGCGCCAGCAGCCACAACAGGGCCACAACTAATGAAAAACTGTTTTTT
TRBJ2-2	-	-	TRBV9	CASSASIKTRIGNTGELFF	TGTGCCAGCAGCGCCAGTATCAAAACTAGAATCGGGAACACCGGGGAGCTGTTTTTT
TRBJ2-2	TRBD2	-	TRBV9	CASSVVGSGLGTGELFF	TGTGCCAGCAGCGTAGTGGGTAGCGGGTTGGGCACCGGGGAGCTGTTTTTT
TRBJ1-3	-	once	TRBV7-8	CASSSRQTFAGNTIYF	TGTGCCAGCAGCTCCCGTCAAACGTTCGCTGGAAACACCATATATTTT
TRBJ2-7	TRBD2	-	TRBV18	CASSPGLAGVPPYEQYF	TGTGCCAGCTCACCGGGACTAGCGGGAGTTCCCCCTTACGAGCAGTACTTC
TRBJ1-2	-	-	TRBV19	CASALDSFYGYTF	TGTGCCAGTGCCCTAGACAGCTTCTATGGCTACACCTTC
TRBJ2-2	-	few	TRBV14	CASSAALAGELFF	TGTGCCAGCAGCGCGGCCCTGGCCGGGGAGCTGTTTTTT
TRBJ1-2	TRBD1	few	TRBV12-3/TRBV12-4	CASSQGTGYGYTF	TGTGCCAGCAGCCAGGGGACAGGATATGGCTACACCTTC
TRBJ1-1	TRBD1	-	TRBV7-9	CASSLAGQDGVNTEAFF	TGTGCCAGCAGCTTAGCGGGACAGGACGGCGTGAACACTGAAGCTTTCTTT
TRBJ2-5	-	-	TRBV7-3	CASSLMGGPLLETQYF	TGTGCCAGCAGCTTAATGGGGGGGCCGCTATTAGAGACCCAGTACTTC
TRBJ1-1	TRBD1	-	TRBV7-2	CASSPNIGQGATEAFF	TGTGCCAGCAGCCCCAACATAGGACAGGGGGCCACTGAAGCTTTCTTT
TRBJ1-6	TRBD1	-	TRBV4-3	CASSQESTGVYSPLHF	TGCGCCAGCAGCCAAGAATCGACAGGGGTTTATTCACCCCTCCACTTT
TRBJ2-2	-	-	TRBV19	CASSIGKVVTGELFF	TGTGCCAGTAGTATAGGGAAGGTTGTCACCGGGGAGCTGTTTTTT
TRBJ2-7	TRBD1	-	TRBV2	CASTGQGYEQYF	TGTGCCAGCACGGGACAGGGCTACGAGCAGTACTTC
TRBJ2-1	-	-	TRBV9	CASSGPGRGEQFF	TGTGCCAGCAGCGGGCCGGGAAGGGGGGAGCAGTTCTTC
TRBJ2-7	TRBD1	-	TRBV27	CASEPSGTGSYEQYF	TGTGCCAGCGAACCCTCCGGGACAGGTTCCTACGAGCAGTACTTC
TRBJ2-7	TRBD2	-	TRBV28	CASSFPSGRKSYEQYF	TGTGCCAGCAGTTTCCCCAGCGGGAGGAAATCCTACGAGCAGTACTTC
TRBJ2-1	-	-	TRBV3-1/TRBV3-2	CASSQIGDNEQFF	TGTGCCAGCAGCCAAATTGGCGACAATGAGCAGTTCTTC
TRBJ2-1	-	-	TRBV20-1	CSASSRPPYNEQFF	TGCAGTGCTAGTTCCCGGCCCCCCTACAATGAGCAGTTCTTC
TRBJ1-1	-	-	TRBV29-1	CSVEKGSTEAFF	TGCAGCGTTGAAAAAGGTTCCACTGAAGCTTTCTTT
TRBJ2-2	-	-	TRBV5-1	CASSVNPGLNTGELFF	TGCGCCAGCAGCGTTAACCCGGGATTAAACACCGGGGAGCTGTTTTTT
TRBJ1-4	-	-	TRBV18	CASSPAGRFNEKLFF	TGTGCCAGCTCACCCGCGGGACGGTTTAATGAAAAACTGTTTTTT
TRBJ2-2	-	-	TRBV27	CASSYAARVGGELFF	TGTGCCAGCAGTTACGCCGCCAGGGTGGGCGGGGAGCTGTTTTTT
TRBJ2-3	-	-	TRBV5-4	CASSLDPAADTQYF	TGTGCCAGCAGCTTGGATCCGGCAGCAGATACGCAGTATTTT
TRBJ1-1	-	-	TRBV3-1/TRBV3-2	CASSQDYSGDTEAFF	TGTGCCAGCAGCCAAGATTACTCCGGGGACACTGAAGCTTTCTTT
TRBJ2-7	TRBD2	-	TRBV11-2	CASSGLVGRALREQYF	TGTGCCAGCAGCGGTCTGGTCGGGAGGGCCCTCCGAGAGCAGTACTTC